What follows are 19 T cell receptor beta chains derived from one specimen sequenced in a study of OX40 agonist ivuxolimab in advanced cancers. Assay used: immunoSEQ multiplex PCR; TCRdb lists only in-frame clones, some missing. The data contain 55,000 to 60,000 clones, 85% of them singletons. This specimen was CD4+ or CD8+ T cells sorted from blood, taken in a trial of the OX40 agonist ivuxolimab. The source of these receptors is an adult with an advanced solid tumor such as melanoma, head and neck, liver or kidney cancer.

The chain links TRBV6-5 to TRBJ1-2; 10 bases align to TRBD1. CDR1 and CDR2 from the germline V gene are MNHEY and SVGAGI. The CDR3 extends over 15 amino acids. V lost 5 bases, J lost 1 base, and 4 bases stayed unmatched. The CDR3 nucleotides read TGTGCCAGCAGTACTCGGACAGGGGGTAACTATGGCTACACCTTC. It specifies CASSTRTGGNYGYTF.

The rearrangement uses TRBV2 and TRBJ2-7; maybe TRBD2 (7 bases). Looked up from germline, CDR1 is SNHLY and CDR2 is FYNNEI. The CDR3 spans 13 residues. Between the trimmed V and J ends, which lost 6 bases and 5 bases, there was a span of 14 bases. This CDR3 is CASSLEGGNEQYF. CDR3 nucleotide sequence: TGTGCCAGCAGCCTGGAGGGGGGGAACGAGCAGTACTTC.

This clone was observed once. V usage is TRBV5-4 and J usage is TRBJ2-3; TRBD2 aligns across 10 bases. Germline CDR1 reads SGHNT; CDR2 reads YYREEE (reference sequence). The CDR3 length is 11 residues. The V gene end was trimmed by 4 bases and the J gene end by 14 bases; junction bases not matched to a gene: 4. CDR3 DNA: TGTGCCAGCAGCCTAGCGGGAGTAATGTATTTT. Protein: CASSLAGVMYF. The full variable domain, with the rest looked up from reference TRBV5-4 and TRBJ2-3, is ETGVTQSPTHLIKTRGQQVTLRCSSQSGHNTVSWYQQALGQGPQFIFQYYREEENGRGNFPPRFSGLQFPNYSSELNVNALELDDSALYLCASSLAGVMYFGPGTRLTVL.

The chain carries TRBV5-4 and TRBJ2-5; 7 bases match TRBD2. With V trimmed by 3 bases and J by 2 bases, 7 bases remained unmatched. The CDR3 runs 15 residues. Germline V gives CDR1 SGHNT, CDR2 YYREEE (reference sequence). The CDR3 loop is CASSSPGGRQETQYF. The CDR3 bases are TGTGCCAGCAGCTCGCCGGGGGGAAGGCAAGAGACCCAGTACTTC.

This clone was seen just once. The V and J genes are TRBV7-2 and TRBJ2-4, with 9 bases matching TRBD2. This CDR3 has 16 amino acids. Germline V gives CDR1 SGHTA, CDR2 FQGNSA. J was trimmed by 7 bases and V by 0 bases; bases with no gene match: 7. This chain's CDR3 is CASSLALGGRVNIQYF. The CDR3 DNA is TGTGCCAGCAGCTTAGCCCTAGGCGGGAGGGTGAACATTCAGTACTTC.

The genes are TRBV19 and TRBJ1-1; TRBD1 matches 8 bases. Germline V gene sequence: CDR1 LNHDA, CDR2 SQIVND (reference sequence). J gave up 1 base and V 10 bases, and 5 bases lay outside the gene matches. The CDR3 is 13 amino acids. The CDR3 DNA sequence: TGTGCCACCAGTGACAGGGGGAACACTGAAGCTTTCTTT. This codes for CATSDRGNTEAFF.

This chain connects TRBV29-1 to TRBJ2-5, with a weak D call TRBD2 (5 bases). This CDR3 spans 13 amino acids. Germline lookup yields CDR1 SQVTM and CDR2 ANQGSEA. V shed 0 bases and J shed 8 bases, with 13 bases lying between them. The CDR3 DNA sequence: TGCAGCGTTGAAGAAGCGGAGCGGCGAACCCAGTACTTC. Amino acids: CSVEEAERRTQYF.

Comments on this clone: At one of its ends the junction is not consistent with the germline gene, which may arise from a read error. V is TRBV19 and J is TRBJ1-4; D not certain. The CDR3 has 11 amino acids. Germline lookup yields CDR1 LNHDA and CDR2 SQIVND (reference sequence). This chain's CDR3 is CASSIGSGSRF. The CDR3 DNA sequence: TGTGCCAGTAGTATCGGGTCCGGGTCAAGGTTT.

The chain joins TRBV4-1 to TRBJ2-5; D may correspond to TRBD1 or TRBD2 (5 bases each). Germline V CDR1 and CDR2: MGHRA, YSYEKL. V shed 3 bases and J shed 1 base, with 9 bases lying between them. The CDR3 runs to 14 residues. CDR3 protein: CASSQGRSQETQYF. CDR3 coding DNA: TGCGCCAGCAGCCAGGGACGGAGCCAAGAGACCCAGTACTTC.

The table lists this clone with a few counts. The chain combines TRBV30 with TRBJ1-5, with TRBD1 matching over 8 bases. Germline V gene sequence: CDR1 GTSNPN, CDR2 SVGIG (reference sequence). Trimming took 4 bases from V and 6 from J; bases not matched to a gene: 2. This CDR3 has 12 amino acids. The CDR3 reads CAWTTGGQPQHF. CDR3 sequence (DNA): TGTGCCTGGACCACAGGGGGTCAGCCCCAGCATTTT.

V and J are TRBV4-1 and TRBJ1-1; no clear D gene. Trimming removed 0 bases at V and 1 base at J, with 15 bases between. Germline loops: CDR1 MGHRA, CDR2 YSYEKL. This CDR3 region has 17 residues. DNA for the CDR3: TGCGCCAGCAGCCAAGATCCCCGAACTGCACGGAACACTGAAGCTTTCTTT. It codes for CASSQDPRTARNTEAFF.

The rearrangement joins TRBV6-6 to TRBJ2-7; the match to TRBD1 covers 9 bases. Germline loops: CDR1 MNHNY, CDR2 SVGAGI (reference sequence). V lost 6 bases, J lost 3 bases, and 9 bases stayed unmatched. The length of the CDR3 is 15 residues. This CDR3 is CASRLTATGGYEQYF. DNA for the CDR3: TGTGCCAGCAGGCTAACCGCGACAGGGGGCTACGAGCAGTACTTC.

Concerning this clone: Within the sample, other DNA sequences also encode this same CDR3. The V and J genes are TRBV7-9 and TRBJ1-2, with a weak D call TRBD1 (5 bases). Germline-derived CDR1 and CDR2 are SEHNR and FQNEAQ (reference sequence). The CDR3 has 12 amino acids. The V and J ends lost 5 bases and 4 bases respectively, with 8 bases between them. CDR3 sequence reads: CASSRGTYGYTF. The CDR3 DNA sequence: TGTGCCAGCAGCCGAGGGACCTATGGCTACACCTTC.

J is TRBJ2-3 and V is TRBV6-6; D may be TRBD2 (5 bases). Germline assignment: CDR1 MNHNY and CDR2 SVGAGI (reference sequence). The V gene lost 6 bases and the J gene lost 4 bases, with 8 bases spanning the gap. CDR3 size: 12 residues. CDR3 DNA: TGTGCCAGCAGCCGGGGAGCAGATACGCAGTATTTT. This encodes CASSRGADTQYF.

This chain connects TRBV4-1 to TRBJ2-1; 11 bases match TRBD1. The CDR3 length is 19 residues. V dropped 3 bases and J dropped 0; count of bases not matched to a gene: 10. The germline V gene encodes CDR1 MGHRA and CDR2 YSYEKL. The CDR3 nucleotides read TGCGCCAGCAGCCAGAGGACAGGGGGCGGGAAGGGCTCCTACAATGAGCAGTTCTTC. This encodes CASSQRTGGGKGSYNEQFF.

The chain has TRBV7-9 and TRBJ1-5, with 10 positions matching TRBD1. The CDR3 spans 18 residues. Germline CDR1 SEHNR, CDR2 FQNEAQ (reference sequence). V gave up 2 bases and J gave up 5 bases; unmatched junction bases: 12. The CDR3 reads CASSLWTGTGDFDQPQHF. CDR3 coding DNA: TGTGCCAGCAGCTTATGGACTGGGACAGGGGATTTCGATCAGCCCCAGCATTTT.

This chain joins TRBV19 and TRBJ2-1, with 10 bases matching TRBD2. There are 15 residues in the CDR3. Germline lookup yields CDR1 LNHDA and CDR2 SQIVND (reference sequence). V lost 7 bases to trimming and J lost 1 base; unmatched junction nucleotides: 4. The DNA for the CDR3 is TGTGCCAGTACCTCTAGCGGGGGTTCCTACAATGAGCAGTTCTTC. It translates to CASTSSGGSYNEQFF.

The chain uses TRBV6-1 and TRBJ2-1; 13 bases agree with TRBD2. From germline, CDR1 is MNHNS and CDR2 SASEGT. The length of the CDR3 is 15 residues. V shed 6 bases, J shed 8 bases, and the junction held 7 bases outside the gene matches. The CDR3 protein is CASRSGLAGFDEQFF. DNA for the CDR3: TGTGCCAGCAGATCGGGACTAGCGGGATTCGATGAGCAGTTCTTC.

The V call is TRBV7-3, the J call TRBJ2-1; tentative D call: TRBD1 (7 bases). The CDR3 totals 15 residues. Trimming stripped 4 bases from V and 6 bases from J, with 16 bases between. The V gene's germline CDR1 is SGHTA and CDR2 FQGTGA. The DNA of the CDR3 is TGTGCCAGCAGCTCCCAGGGGGGAGCTGGCAATGAGCAGTTCTTC. It translates to CASSSQGGAGNEQFF.